This T cell receptor (beta chain) was identified in a study of blood T cell repertoires in COVID-19. CDR3 length: 15 residues. The germline V gene encodes CDR1 LNHDA and CDR2 SQIVND (reference sequence). V lost 1 base to trimming and J lost 2 bases, with 10 bases between them. Generated by immunoSEQ multiplex PCR, the TCRdb table keeps only in-frame clones and is missing some. The sample comprises a few hundred thousand clones, 80% to 90% of which are singletons, and around 1% rests with the top ten. This chain connects TRBV19 to TRBJ2-3, with D perhaps TRBD1 (6 bases). Specimen: peripheral blood. The receptor comes from a man aged 35 to 55 with acute or convalescent COVID-19. CDR3 DNA sequence: TGTGCCAGTAGTATAGGGGGGACATTCACAGATACGCAGTATTTT. Translated: CASSIGGTFTDTQYF. The complete variable domain, with remaining parts taken from reference TRBV19 and TRBJ2-3, reads DGGITQSPKYLFRKEGQNVTLSCEQNLNHDAMYWYRQDPGQGLRLIYYSQIVNDFQKGDIAEGYSVSREKKESFPLTVTSAQKNPTAFYLCASSIGGTFTDTQYFGPGTRLTVL.